This entry describes one TCR beta chain. The data were obtained in a study of blood T cell repertoires in COVID-19. Study-level background: Material from acute and convalescent COVID-19 was sourced from the United States, Italy and Spain. T cells, B-cell-depleted T cells, or PBMCs provided the cDNA or gDNA that served as material.

Germline CDR1 and CDR2: MGHRA and YSYEKL. The CDR3 runs 13 residues. Trimming removed 2 bases at V and 8 bases at J, with 7 bases between. In the original analysis: Cell counts per sample came from amplifying reference gene primers. The repertoire was sequenced with immunoSEQ multiplex PCR; TCRdb's copy has only in-frame clones and lacks some. The V and J calls and clone size are taken from that table; D and trimming were inferred from the DNA. The sample includes about 210,000 clones, 82% seen only once; the top ten take roughly 12%. The sample comprised peripheral blood. This TCR derives from a woman aged 40 to 50 with acute or convalescent COVID-19. The V call is TRBV4-1, the J call TRBJ1-6; D call uncertain. CDR3 sequence reads: CASSQLVDSPLHF. CDR3 bases: TGCGCCAGCAGCCAACTGGTAGATTCACCCCTCCACTTT.